What follows are 16 T cell receptor beta chains derived from one specimen sequenced in a study of T cell changes during pregnancy in multiple sclerosis. Method: immunoSEQ multiplex PCR; TCRdb's copy keeps in-frame clones and lacks some. The sample lists tens of thousands of clones; 70% to 90% were seen once. Sequencing was performed on CD8+ T cells from peripheral blood mononuclear cells, taken after pregnancy. Receptor source: a female donor with multiple sclerosis, enrolled in a pregnancy study.

The chain recombines TRBV27 with TRBJ2-1; TRBD1 might be the D (6 bases). Germline CDR1 reads MNHEY; CDR2 reads SMNVEV (reference sequence). The V gene lost 3 bases and the J gene lost 13 bases, with 16 bases spanning the gap. This CDR3 comprises 13 residues. CDR3 loop: CASSFSLLGGQFF. CDR3 in DNA: TGTGCCAGCAGTTTCTCCCTCCTAGGGGGTCAGTTCTTC.

This chain connects TRBV28 to TRBJ2-4; D call uncertain. This CDR3 spans 16 amino acids. V gave up 2 bases and J gave up 0 bases, with 11 bases separating them. The V gene's germline CDR1 is MDHEN and CDR2 SYDVKM. The CDR3 sequence: CASSLEATLAKNIQYF. CDR3 coding DNA: TGTGCCAGCAGTTTAGAGGCGACTCTAGCCAAAAACATTCAGTACTTC. Drawing the rest from reference TRBV28 and TRBJ2-4, the complete variable domain is DVKVTQSSRYLVKRTGEKVFLECVQDMDHENMFWYRQDPGLGLRLIYFSYDVKMKEKGDIPEGYSVSREKKERFSLILESASTNQTSMYLCASSLEATLAKNIQYFGAGTRLSVL.

This chain connects TRBV7-3 to TRBJ2-1; 8 nucleotides match TRBD2. The length of the CDR3 is 16 residues. Germline loops: CDR1 SGHTA, CDR2 FQGTGA. V lost 2 bases to trimming and J lost 4 bases; unmatched junction nucleotides: 7. CDR3 nucleotide sequence: TGTGCCAGCAGCTTAGCGGGAGGAGGGGCGTACAATGAGCAGTTCTTC. Translated, it gives CASSLAGGGAYNEQFF.

The chain carries TRBV5-1 and TRBJ1-1, with 8 bases lining up with TRBD1. From germline, CDR1 is SGHRS and CDR2 YFSETQ. The CDR3 consists of 16 residues. J gave up 5 bases and V 0 bases, and 9 bases lay outside the gene matches. The CDR3 sequence is CASSLAWQGAGTEAFF. The CDR3, as DNA: TGCGCCAGCAGCTTGGCCTGGCAGGGGGCAGGGACTGAAGCTTTCTTT.

The genes are TRBV5-1 and TRBJ1-1; D might be TRBD1 (5 bases). Trimming stripped 1 base from V and 4 bases from J, with 14 bases between. The CDR3 has 15 amino acids. CDR1 and CDR2 (germline): SGHRS, YFSETQ. The CDR3 region has the DNA TGCGCCAGCAGCTTGACAGGTTTGGAGGGCACTGAAGCTTTCTTT. Amino acids: CASSLTGLEGTEAFF. The full variable domain, in which reference TRBV5-1 and TRBJ1-1 provide the parts outside the CDR3, is KAGVTQTPRYLIKTRGQQVTLSCSPISGHRSVSWYQQTPGQGLQFLFEYFSETQRNKGNFPGRFSGRQFSNSRSEMNVSTLELGDSALYLCASSLTGLEGTEAFFGQGTRLTVV.

The V and J genes are TRBV2 and TRBJ2-1, with a weak D call TRBD2 (6 bases). Germline V gene lookup returns CDR1 SNHLY and CDR2 FYNNEI. The ends were cut back, 4 bases at V and 6 bases at J, with 16 bases in the middle. The CDR3 spans 15 residues. The CDR3 protein is CASSGAETSFNEQFF. The CDR3 nucleotides read TGTGCCAGCAGTGGGGCGGAGACTAGTTTCAATGAGCAGTTCTTC.

There are a few counts of this clone. The rearrangement joins TRBV10-1 to TRBJ2-7; a weak D match, TRBD2 (6 bases). Germline lookup yields CDR1 WNHNN and CDR2 SYGVQD (reference sequence). Trimming pared 11 bases from V and 4 bases from J, leaving 15 bases between. This CDR3 contains 12 residues. The CDR3 sequence is CAAGREWYEQYF. CDR3 nucleotides: TGCGCCGCCGGCCGGGAGTGGTACGAGCAGTACTTC.

By share, this clone counts as medium-sized. The chain is built from TRBV19 and TRBJ2-1; the match to TRBD2 covers 7 bases. V trimming: 3 bases; J trimming: 3 bases; junction bases outside the gene matches: 5. CDR3 length equals 15 residues. Germline CDR1 reads LNHDA; CDR2 reads SQIVND (reference sequence). The CDR3 DNA follows: TGTGCCAGTAGTATTGGGGAGGGAGGCTACAATGAGCAGTTCTTC. Residues: CASSIGEGGYNEQFF.

The V call is TRBV5-6, the J call TRBJ1-4, with D possibly matching TRBD1 (5 bases). The germline CDR1 and CDR2 sequences are SGHDT and YYEEEE. The CDR3 is 14 residues long. V was cut by 6 bases and J by 6 bases, with 15 bases left in between. The CDR3 spells CASTIIQDDEKLFF. The CDR3 DNA sequence: TGTGCCAGCACAATAATACAGGATGATGAAAAACTGTTTTTT.

The CDR3 bases are TGTGCCAGCAGCGGACCGGGACTAGCGGGCCTTGGCACAGATACGCAGTATTTT. It is translated as CASSGPGLAGLGTDTQYF. The V call is TRBV11-2, the J call TRBJ2-3; 12 bases map to TRBD2. Germline assignment: CDR1 SGHAT and CDR2 FQNNGV. The CDR3 covers 18 residues. Trimming cost V 5 bases and J 1 base; bases outside gene matches: 10. The full variable domain, in which reference TRBV11-2 and TRBJ2-3 provide the parts outside the CDR3, is EAGVAQSPRYKIIEKRQSVAFWCNPISGHATLYWYQQILGQGPKLLIQFQNNGVVDDSQLPKDRFSAERLKGVDSTLKIQPAKLEDSAVYLCASSGPGLAGLGTDTQYFGPGTRLTVL.

This sequence joins TRBV21-1 and TRBJ1-5. TRBV21-1 is an annotated pseudogene. There are 13 residues in the CDR3. The CDR3 DNA is TGTGCCAGCAGCAAAGGGCGGAATCAGCCCCAGCATTTT. Translation gives CASSKGRNQPQHF.

CDR3 coding DNA: TGTGCCAGCAGTGATCGGGGAAGGGAAGCCGGGGAGCTGTTTTTT. Encoded protein: CASSDRGREAGELFF. The gene calls are TRBV6-6 and TRBJ2-2, with D possibly TRBD2 on 5 matching bases. V was trimmed by 5 bases and J by 6 bases, leaving 16 bases between them. Germline loops: CDR1 MNHNY, CDR2 SVGAGI (reference sequence). The CDR3 loop spans 15 amino acids.

The gene calls are TRBV9 and TRBJ2-7; TRBD2 aligns across 14 bases. Germline trimming cut 4 bases from V and 3 bases from J; bases unmatched to any gene: 9. This CDR3 has 17 amino acids. Germline-derived CDR1 and CDR2 are SGDLS and YYNGEE. CDR3 nucleotides: TGTGCCAGCAGCTCCGGGACTAGCGGGAGAGCCAACTACGAGCAGTACTTC. Its protein is CASSSGTSGRANYEQYF.

The J gene is TRBJ2-7, the V gene TRBV7-9; D is perhaps TRBD1 (5 bases). Germline CDR1 and CDR2: SEHNR and FQNEAQ (reference sequence). Between the trimmed V and J ends, which lost 1 base and 6 bases, there was a span of 16 bases. CDR3 size: 15 residues. Written as DNA, the CDR3 is TGTGCCAGCAGCTTAGTCCAGGGAACGGTGGGCGAGCAGTACTTC. Protein product: CASSLVQGTVGEQYF.

The V gene is TRBV7-9, the J gene TRBJ2-7; tentatively, D is TRBD1 (6 bases). Germline V CDR1 and CDR2: SEHNR, FQNEAQ (reference sequence). This CDR3 region has 15 residues. The germline V and J ends were trimmed by 5 bases and 7 bases, with 21 bases remaining between them. The CDR3 DNA is TGTGCCAGCAGCCAAAGGGGACATAATCGTGGGGAGCAGTACTTC. It translates to CASSQRGHNRGEQYF.

The chain is built from TRBV15 and TRBJ2-1; D gene ambiguous. Trimming removed 1 base from V and 0 bases from J, with 7 bases in between. The CDR3 sequence is 15 residues long. Per germline, CDR1 LNHNV and CDR2 YYDKDF (reference sequence). The CDR3 nucleotides read TGTGCCACCAGCAGAGGAGGAATCTCCTACAATGAGCAGTTCTTC. Protein sequence: CATSRGGISYNEQFF.